This T cell receptor (beta chain) was captured by sequencing in a study of blood T cell repertoires in COVID-19. Across the whole study: From the United States, Italy and Spain came samples of acute and convalescent COVID-19. PBMCs, B-cell-depleted T cells, or T cells were the source of the cDNA or gDNA that made up the material.

As handled by the study authors: Estimation of nucleated cell counts was performed using reference gene primer amplification. Here immunoSEQ multiplex PCR was the method, and the copy in TCRdb shows in-frame clones only, minus some. That table gives V, J and clone size, and the DNA gave D and trimming. The sample records some 120,000 clones, 80% to 90% being singletons. Losses at the gene ends were 6 bases for V and 8 bases for J; bases not matched to a gene: 12. CDR1 and CDR2 (germline): ENHRY, SYGVKD. The CDR3 is 14 residues long. The chain links TRBV10-3 to TRBJ1-1; 7 bases agree with TRBD1. The clonotype originates from a human donor with acute or convalescent COVID-19. The donor label of this sample is uncertain. Material: peripheral blood. The CDR3 here is CAISKTGSESEAFF. Here the CDR3 DNA reads TGTGCCATCAGCAAGACAGGGTCAGAATCCGAAGCTTTCTTT.